This T cell receptor (beta chain) was captured by sequencing in a study of T cells in Graves' hyperthyroidism and ophthalmopathy (dated by TCRdb to the late 2010s). With respect to the entire study: Peripheral blood samples were taken at initial diagnosis, before any treatment was given. A discovery cohort of about a hundred patients, fewer than 50 with Graves' ophthalmopathy and 55 to 65 with stable Graves' hyperthyroidism, was used to find distinguishing TCR V-J signatures. Prospective prediction of ophthalmopathy was tested in an independent validation cohort consisting of 18 to 20 hyperthyroidism patients and 17 patients who later progressed to ophthalmopathy. The 100 discovery patients were randomly split 7:3 into training and test sets. In addition, the study compared T-cell repertoires in thyroid tissue and in blood from about 6 Graves' hyperthyroidism patients. After blood sampling, hyperthyroidism patients were treated with methimazole at a starting dose of 30 mg daily, and ophthalmopathy patients were treated with high-dose intravenous methylprednisolone. The paper describes TCR Vbeta CDR3 sequencing of 135 peripheral blood samples, made up of roughly 40 ophthalmopathy patients, around 73 hyperthyroidism patients and around 17 progressor patients.

From a lookup of the germline V gene, CDR1 and CDR2 are SQVTM and ANQGSEA. The CDR3 runs 12 amino acids, cysteine and phenylalanine included. This entry keeps only the CDR3 DNA: 36 bases, framed from base 1. Stable Graves' hyperthyroidism was defined as no progression to ophthalmopathy during 18 months of follow-up. The hyperthyroidism patients were between 18 and 65 years old and newly diagnosed, with a disease duration of less than 2 months. Any patient with an uncontrolled infection, another autoimmune disease, pregnancy or lactation was excluded. Diagnoses relied on clinical symptoms, serum thyroxine and TRAb, thyroid ultrasound and orbital computed tomography. PBMCs were isolated from about 9.1 ml of fresh peripheral blood by Ficoll-Paque density gradient centrifugation. Total RNA was extracted using Trizol reagent, and RNA quality was assessed on an Agilent 2100 Bioanalyzer. TCR beta CDR3 regions were amplified from RNA transcripts. The TCR CDR3 was subjected to a first round of RT-PCR using the HTBI primer set and the Qiagen OneStep RT-PCR kit. A second multiplex PCR round built the libraries, followed by size selection and purification. Sequencing of the libraries was done on an Illumina HiSeq2000 using paired-end 100 bp reads. From the authors' description of their analysis: SOAPnuke was used to process the raw data, removing reads that contained adapters or uncalled bases, had a mean Phred below 15, or lacked an exact match to the constant primer or identifier. High-quality paired reads were merged using COPE v1.2.5, and each unique nucleotide sequence was defined as a clonotype. MiTCR v1.1 was used to align clonotypes to the IMGT TRBV, TRBD and TRBJ reference segments. The analysis included only V-J combinations with a frequency above 0.0001, which together covered about 99% of the repertoires. The TCS score was defined as the ratio of F50 (clonal expansion) to E x V (chaos), calculated using BLOSUM62-based TCRdist between CDR3 peptides within each V-J. Welch's t-statistics and random forest reduced 450 to 600 V-J features to 10 to 15, which were used in a naive Bayes classifier (R e1071). The Morisita-Horn index was used to measure how similar the thyroid and blood repertoires were. The public reads were run again by TCRdb, first through fastp at Q25 and then through MiXCR, and only productive beta chains were kept. Merged by CDR3 protein, the rows form single entries marked with the most common genes and DNA. It is TCRdb's table, rather than the study itself, that gives the V and J calls and clone size. The sample contains some 800,000 distinct CDR3 sequences, 38% of them found a single time. Over 8% of the sample belongs to the ten largest clones.

This clonotype occurred once. The target of this receptor is not known. An end of the junction differs from the germline gene, which may be a read error. What the authors observed across the whole study: In validation, the model predicted progression to ophthalmopathy with approximately 69% sensitivity and around 72% specificity, a median of approximately 6.5 months before onset. Sample size was not statistically predetermined, and investigators were not blinded to group allocation. Ophthalmopathy was separated from stable hyperthyroidism by a 13 V-J signature model, with about 86% sensitivity and approximately 81% specificity obtained in cross-validation and 80%/75% obtained in testing. Most expanded thyroid clonotypes (frequency above 0.001) were also found in blood, which suggests that blood repertoires may mirror thyroid immune responses.

The sequence was collected from a man between 18 and 29 years old with Graves' hyperthyroidism. Source material: blood. The chain is assembled from TRBV29-1 and TRBJ2-5; no D gene can be assigned with confidence. The nucleotide sequence is TGTGCCTCCCAAGACTACCAAGAGACCCAGTACTTC. It encodes CASQDYQETQYF.